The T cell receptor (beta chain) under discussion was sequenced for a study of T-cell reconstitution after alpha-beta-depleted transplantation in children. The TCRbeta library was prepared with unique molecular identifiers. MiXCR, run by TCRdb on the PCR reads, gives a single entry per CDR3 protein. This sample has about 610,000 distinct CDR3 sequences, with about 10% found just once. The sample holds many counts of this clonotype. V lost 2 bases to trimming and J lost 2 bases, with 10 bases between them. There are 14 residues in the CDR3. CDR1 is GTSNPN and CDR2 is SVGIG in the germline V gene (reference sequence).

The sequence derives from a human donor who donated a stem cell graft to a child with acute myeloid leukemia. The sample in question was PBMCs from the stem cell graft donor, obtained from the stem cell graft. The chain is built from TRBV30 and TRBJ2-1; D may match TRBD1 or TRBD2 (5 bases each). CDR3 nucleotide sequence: TGTGCCTGGAGTTCCGGGACGACCTACAATGAGCAGTTCTTC. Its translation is CAWSSGTTYNEQFF.